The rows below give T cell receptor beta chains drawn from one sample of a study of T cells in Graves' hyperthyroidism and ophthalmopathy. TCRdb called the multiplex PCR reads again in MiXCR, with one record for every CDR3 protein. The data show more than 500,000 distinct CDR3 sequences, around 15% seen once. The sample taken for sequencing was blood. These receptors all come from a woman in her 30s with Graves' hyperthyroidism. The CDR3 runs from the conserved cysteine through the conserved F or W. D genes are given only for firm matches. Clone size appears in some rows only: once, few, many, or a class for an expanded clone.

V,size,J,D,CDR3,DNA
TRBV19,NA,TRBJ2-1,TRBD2,CASRGGSGSYNEQFF,TGTGCCAGTAGGGGCGGGAGTGGGTCCTACAATGAGCAGTTCTTC
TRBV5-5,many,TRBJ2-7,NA,CASSWGVRNEQYF,TGTGCCAGCAGCTGGGGAGTTAGGAACGAGCAGTACTTC
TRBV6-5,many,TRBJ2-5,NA,CASSYSAGKETQYF,TGTGCCAGCAGTTACTCTGCGGGAAAGGAGACCCAGTACTTC
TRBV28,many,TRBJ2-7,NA,CASSLFNSDEQYF,TGTGCCAGCAGCCTTTTCAACTCCGACGAGCAGTACTTC
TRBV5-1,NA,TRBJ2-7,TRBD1,CASSLFDRATGEQYF,TGTGCCAGCAGCTTATTCGACAGGGCGACGGGCGAGCAGTACTTC
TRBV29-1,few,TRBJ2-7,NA,CSVGRGNYEQYF,TGCAGCGTTGGGAGGGGAAACTACGAGCAGTACTTC
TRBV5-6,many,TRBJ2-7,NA,CASSREWGEQYF,TGTGCCAGCAGCAGGGAGTGGGGGGAGCAGTACTTC
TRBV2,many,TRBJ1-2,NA,CASSEVATDANYGYTF,TGTGCCAGCAGTGAAGTCGCGACAGACGCTAACTATGGCTACACCTTC
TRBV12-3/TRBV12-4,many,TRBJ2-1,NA,CASSSRVGLDGEEQFF,TGTGCCAGCAGTTCAAGGGTCGGCCTTGATGGTGAAGAGCAGTTCTTC
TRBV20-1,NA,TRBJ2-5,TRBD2,CSARLGTSGGQETQYF,TGCAGTGCTAGATTGGGGACTAGCGGGGGCCAAGAGACCCAGTACTTC
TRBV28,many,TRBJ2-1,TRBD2,CASSSSSGVKIGSYNEQFF,TGTGCCAGCAGTTCATCTAGCGGAGTTAAGATAGGCTCCTACAATGAGCAGTTCTTC
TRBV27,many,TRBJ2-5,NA,CASSLNGGIQETQYF,TGTGCCAGCAGTTTAAACGGCGGGATCCAAGAGACCCAGTACTTC
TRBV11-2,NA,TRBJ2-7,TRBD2,CASSQLAGYHEQYF,TGTGCCAGCAGCCAGCTAGCGGGATACCACGAGCAGTACTTC
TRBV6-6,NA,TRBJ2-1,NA,CASSYGGGRSEQFF,TGTGCCAGCAGTTACGGGGGAGGAAGGAGTGAGCAGTTCTTC
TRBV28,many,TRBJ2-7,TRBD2,CASSLRGLASYEQYF,TGTGCCAGCAGTTTACGGGGACTAGCATCCTACGAGCAGTACTTC
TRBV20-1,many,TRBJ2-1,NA,CSADGGEINEQFF,TGCAGTGCCGATGGGGGAGAAATAAATGAGCAGTTCTTC
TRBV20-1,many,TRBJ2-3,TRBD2,CSARGGGWSTDTQYF,TGCAGTGCTAGAGGGGGGGGGTGGAGCACAGATACGCAGTATTTT
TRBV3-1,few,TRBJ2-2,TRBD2,CASSHLAGGQTGELFF,TGTGCCAGCAGCCATTTGGCGGGAGGCCAAACCGGGGAGCTGTTTTTT
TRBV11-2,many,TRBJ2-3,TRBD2,CASSLSGTSTDTQYF,TGTGCCAGCAGCCTTAGCGGGACTAGCACAGATACGCAGTATTTT
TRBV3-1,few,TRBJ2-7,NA,CASSLRLVLEQYF,TGTGCCAGCAGCTTAAGACTGGTTCTAGAGCAGTACTTC
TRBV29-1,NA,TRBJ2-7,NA,CSVSEGYEQYF,TGCAGCGTATCGGAGGGTTACGAGCAGTACTTC
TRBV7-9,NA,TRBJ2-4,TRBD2,CASSLAGGGLDIQYF,TGTGCCAGCAGCTTAGCCGGGGGAGGGTTGGACATTCAGTACTTC
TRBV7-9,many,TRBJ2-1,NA,CASSGGYNEQFF,TGTGCCAGCAGCGGGGGGTACAATGAGCAGTTCTTC
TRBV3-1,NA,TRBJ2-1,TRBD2,CASSQDPGLAGNEQFF,TGTGCCAGCAGCCAAGACCCGGGACTAGCGGGTAATGAGCAGTTCTTC
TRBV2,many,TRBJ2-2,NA,CASSTSGSNTGELFF,TGTGCCAGCAGTACGAGCGGGTCGAACACCGGGGAGCTGTTTTTT
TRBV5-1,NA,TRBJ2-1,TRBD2,CASSPPSSGRINEQFF,TGCGCCAGCAGTCCCCCCTCTAGCGGGAGGATCAATGAGCAGTTCTTC
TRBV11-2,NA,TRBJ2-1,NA,CASSLVWQANEQFF,TGTGCCAGCAGCTTAGTTTGGCAGGCCAATGAGCAGTTCTTC
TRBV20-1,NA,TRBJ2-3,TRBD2,CSARARGTSGDTQYF,TGCAGTGCTAGGGCGAGGGGGACTAGCGGAGATACGCAGTATTTT
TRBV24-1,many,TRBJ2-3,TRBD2,CATKAGGTDTQYF,TGTGCCACCAAAGCGGGAGGGACAGATACGCAGTATTTT